Below, 27 T cell receptor beta chains from the same sample are listed, as sequenced in a study of regulatory T cells in long-lasting Graves disease. HTBI primers from iRepertoire and Arm-PCR of CDR3 regions yielded the TCR beta libraries. TCRdb analysed the multiplex PCR reads with MiXCR anew, one entry per CDR3 protein. The table lists under 700,000 distinct CDR3 sequences, about 16% of them singletons. Time point of the sample: newly diagnosed GD, antithyroid drugs for less than 3 months. PBMCs were the source of the RNA used for TCR sequencing. These data are also associated with another study on T cells in Graves' hyperthyroidism and ophthalmopathy.

The material sequenced was peripheral blood mononuclear cells (PBMCs), taken at new diagnosis, from a patient treated with antithyroid drugs. Receptors were obtained from a middle-aged woman with Graves disease.

This clonotype was observed many times. The CDR3 DNA reads TGCAGTGCGGCGGGGAGGGGGCTTCGCACAGATACGCAGTATTTT. Translating it yields CSAAGRGLRTDTQYF. The chain recombines TRBV20-1 with TRBJ2-3, with D possibly called TRBD1 or TRBD2 (7 bases each). Trimming pared 6 bases from V and 1 base from J, leaving 17 bases between. The V gene's germline CDR1 is DFQATT and CDR2 SNEGSKA (reference sequence). The CDR3 is 15 residues long.

The rearrangement joins TRBV6-1 to TRBJ2-3, with TRBD2 as a possible D gene (5 bases). Trimming removed 6 bases from V and 0 bases from J, with 16 bases in between. The CDR3 has 16 amino acids. Per the germline V gene, CDR1 is MNHNS and CDR2 is SASEGT. The CDR3: CASRGTGQRSTDTQYF. CDR3 bases: TGTGCCAGCAGGGGTACGGGTCAGCGGAGCACAGATACGCAGTATTTT.

This clonotype was seen at least ten times. The chain has TRBV3-1 and TRBJ2-1, with TRBD1 matching 7 bases. The V gene end was trimmed by 8 bases and the J gene end by 4 bases; junction bases not matched to a gene: 2. Germline lookup yields CDR1 LGHDT and CDR2 YNNKEL (reference sequence). The CDR3 runs to 12 residues. CDR3 DNA: TGTGCCAGCTCACAGGGGTACAATGAGCAGTTCTTC. Translating gives CASSQGYNEQFF.

This clonotype has a handful of counts. This chain joins TRBV3-1 and TRBJ2-7; possibly TRBD2 for D (6 bases). Germline CDR1 and CDR2: LGHDT and YNNKEL (reference sequence). Trimming cost V 6 bases and J 9 bases, with 15 bases left between them. The CDR3 runs 12 residues. The CDR3 sequence: CASSPGGLGQYF. CDR3 in DNA: TGTGCCAGCAGTCCCGGGGGACTTGGGCAGTACTTC.

The chain carries TRBV7-8 and TRBJ2-3; D remains unclear. V was cut by 1 base and J by 0 bases, with 5 bases left in between. Per germline, CDR1 SGHVS and CDR2 FQNEAQ. The CDR3 spans 14 residues. The CDR3 DNA is TGTGCCAGCAGCTTAGACAGCAGCACAGATACGCAGTATTTT. It encodes CASSLDSSTDTQYF.

Details on this clonotype: This may come from a read error, since a much larger clone is one base off. Here the CDR3 omits its conserved ending phenylalanine or tryptophan, so a read error is the likely source. The chain couples TRBV27 to TRBJ1-2; D is perhaps TRBD1 (5 bases). The CDR3 runs to 13 residues. The germline V gene has CDR1 MNHEY and CDR2 SMNVEV (reference sequence). The V and J ends lost 2 bases and 7 bases respectively, with 11 bases between them. This CDR3 is CASSLGAASGYTL. The CDR3 nucleotides read TGTGCCAGCAGTTTAGGGGCAGCCTCTGGCTACACCCTC.

Concerning this clonotype itself: A read error may be the cause here, since a much bigger clone is one base away. The rearrangement uses TRBV7-9 and TRBJ2-7; D remains ambiguous. The CDR3 consists of 12 residues. Germline values: CDR1 SEHNR, CDR2 FQNEAQ (reference sequence). CDR3 amino acids: CTSSANSYEQYF. The DNA of the CDR3 is TGTACCAGCAGCGCAAACTCCTACGAGCAGTACTTC.

V usage is TRBV4-1 and J usage is TRBJ1-2, with a tentative D call TRBD1 (6 bases). Looked up from germline, CDR1 is MGHRA and CDR2 is YSYEKL. This CDR3 is 15 amino acids long. The ends were cut back, 6 bases at V and 3 bases at J, with 17 bases in the middle. The CDR3 spells CASRNPQRTDYGYTF. The CDR3 DNA reads as TGCGCCAGCAGAAACCCCCAACGGACAGACTATGGCTACACCTTC.

This clonotype was seen at least ten times. V is TRBV28 and J is TRBJ1-2; the D is unclear. The germline V gene encodes CDR1 MDHEN and CDR2 SYDVKM. This CDR3 has 17 amino acids. V lost 4 bases, J lost 0 bases, and 18 bases lay in between. CDR3 in amino acids: CASSSEFPGTTNYGYTF. DNA for the CDR3: TGTGCCAGCAGTTCCGAGTTTCCCGGTACTACTAACTATGGCTACACCTTC.

This clonotype was seen a handful of times. V and J are TRBV4-1 and TRBJ1-2, with a possible D match to TRBD1 (5 bases). The CDR3 is made up of 15 amino acids. CDR1 is MGHRA, CDR2 YSYEKL, per germline. V shed 1 base and J shed 0 bases, with 9 bases lying between them. The CDR3 bases are TGCGCCAGCAGCCAAGTGCCAGGGCCTAACTATGGCTACACCTTC. Its translation: CASSQVPGPNYGYTF.

This clonotype was picked up a small number of times. V is TRBV9 and J is TRBJ2-7, with 9 bases lining up with TRBD1. The CDR3 sequence is 13 residues long. Per germline, CDR1 SGDLS and CDR2 YYNGEE. The junction had 5 bases not matched to a gene; V was cut back by 4 bases and J by 6 bases. The CDR3 is CASSFTTGGEQYF. In DNA, the CDR3 is TGTGCCAGCAGCTTCACGACAGGGGGCGAGCAGTACTTC.

The chain recombines TRBV7-9 with TRBJ2-5, with TRBD2 matching over 11 bases. The CDR3 is made up of 15 amino acids. The ends lost 2 bases at V and 7 bases at J; junction bases unmatched: 6. Germline CDR1 is SEHNR and CDR2 is FQNEAQ (reference sequence). CDR3 sequence: CASSLSLAGGGTQYF. CDR3 bases: TGTGCCAGCAGCTTAAGTCTAGCGGGAGGAGGGACCCAGTACTTC.

This chain links TRBV4-2 with TRBJ2-3; 14 bases align to TRBD2. Germline trimming cut 1 base from V and 5 bases from J; bases unmatched to any gene: 5. From germline, CDR1 is LGHNA and CDR2 YNFKEQ. The CDR3 spans 17 residues. CDR3 in amino acids: CASSQGTGTSGGDTQYF. The DNA for the CDR3 is TGTGCCAGCAGCCAAGGGACGGGGACTAGCGGGGGAGATACGCAGTATTTT.

This clonotype occurred many times. The DNA for the CDR3 is TGCAGTGCTGGACCGTTCGAGTATGAGCAGTTCTTC. Its translation is CSAGPFEYEQFF. The chain recombines TRBV20-1 with TRBJ2-1; no definite D call. Germline V gene lookup returns CDR1 DFQATT and CDR2 SNEGSKA (reference sequence). Trimming pared 5 bases from V and 8 bases from J, leaving 13 bases between. The CDR3 runs to 12 residues.

The rearrangement joins TRBV19 to TRBJ1-4; TRBD1 aligns across 10 bases. The trim removed 2 bases at V and 0 bases at J, leaving 3 bases unmatched. Per germline, CDR1 LNHDA and CDR2 SQIVND (reference sequence). CDR3 length: 17 residues. The CDR3 region is CASSIRQGASTNEKLFF. In DNA, the CDR3 is TGTGCCAGTAGTATAAGACAGGGGGCCTCAACTAATGAAAAACTGTTTTTT.

This clonotype showed up just a few times. The rearrangement uses TRBV4-1 and TRBJ1-2; no reliable D call. There are 16 residues in the CDR3. The germline CDR1 and CDR2 sequences are MGHRA and YSYEKL. Trimming shortened V by 0 bases and J by 9 bases, and 20 bases separated the two germline ends. The CDR3 nucleotides are TGCGCCAGCAGCCAAGATTCGATGTCTTTCAATTTGCGCTACACCTTC. It is translated as CASSQDSMSFNLRYTF.

This chain uses TRBV10-2 with TRBJ2-2, with 12 nucleotides matching TRBD2. This CDR3 is 17 amino acids long. Germline trimming cut 4 bases from V and 5 bases from J; bases unmatched to any gene: 8. Germline V gene sequence: CDR1 WSHSY, CDR2 SAAADI. CDR3 region: CASSVSSLAGGTGELFF. The CDR3 DNA is TGCGCCAGCAGTGTTTCCTCCCTAGCGGGGGGGACCGGGGAGCTGTTTTTT.

With respect to this clonotype: Because the CDR3 is missing its conserved closing phenylalanine or tryptophan, this is likely a read error. The chain links TRBV12-5 to TRBJ1-5, with D unresolved. Trimming took 5 bases from V and 3 from J, leaving 11 bases between them. This CDR3 contains 14 residues. CDR1 is LGHNT and CDR2 is FRNRAP in the germline V gene. The CDR3: CASGATGDNQPQHL. The CDR3 DNA is TGTGCTAGTGGTGCGACGGGAGACAATCAGCCCCAGCATCTT.

Ten or more counts support this clonotype. V is TRBV28 and J is TRBJ1-4, with D possibly being TRBD1 (6 bases). In germline, CDR1 is MDHEN, CDR2 SYDVKM. This CDR3 comprises 15 residues. Trimming stripped 5 bases from V and 7 bases from J, with 17 bases between. This CDR3 reads CASSPWRGEGEKLFF. The DNA of the CDR3 is TGTGCCAGCAGTCCCTGGAGGGGGGAAGGTGAAAAACTGTTTTTT.

The V and J genes are TRBV29-1 and TRBJ2-7, with no clear D. Germline loops: CDR1 SQVTM, CDR2 ANQGSEA. V dropped 2 bases and J dropped 4 bases, with 6 bases sitting between them. The CDR3 contains 11 residues. CDR3 bases: TGCAGCGTTGAAACTGGGTACGAGCAGTACTTC. Amino acids: CSVETGYEQYF.

This clonotype has a count of ten or more. This rearrangement joins TRBV12-3 or TRBV12-4 to TRBJ1-2; tentative D call: TRBD1 (6 bases). V lost 4 bases to trimming and J lost 7 bases, with 16 bases between them. The CDR3 has 14 amino acids. This CDR3 reads CASSSGGAIFGYTF. CDR3 DNA sequence: TGTGCCAGCAGTTCGGGGGGCGCGATATTTGGCTACACCTTC.

The table lists this clonotype with many counts. This sequence joins TRBV2 and TRBJ2-7; 7 bases are shared with TRBD1. CDR3 length: 14 amino acids. Germline CDR1 and CDR2: SNHLY and FYNNEI. The trim removed 7 bases at V and 4 bases at J, leaving 10 bases unmatched. Here the CDR3 reads CASKGGRGRYEQYF. The CDR3 DNA reads TGTGCCAGCAAAGGGGGCAGGGGCAGGTACGAGCAGTACTTC.

This clonotype was found many times. J is TRBJ2-3 and V is TRBV18; 8 bases are a match to TRBD2. The CDR3 loop spans 15 amino acids. V shed 4 bases and J 4 bases; nucleotides not matched to a gene: 7. Germline loops: CDR1 KGHSH, CDR2 LQKENI. The CDR3 sequence is CASSLPGGASDTQYF. The CDR3 DNA reads as TGTGCCAGCTCACTCCCCGGGGGGGCATCAGATACGCAGTATTTT.

This clonotype was found many times. The rearrangement joins TRBV11-2 to TRBJ2-5, with 12 nucleotides matching TRBD1. The germline gives CDR1 SGHAT, CDR2 FQNNGV. J lost 5 bases, V lost 4 bases, and 8 bases had no gene match. CDR3 length equals 16 residues. CDR3 loop: CASSSSGTGGSETQYF. DNA of the CDR3: TGTGCCAGCAGCTCCTCCGGGACAGGGGGCTCTGAGACCCAGTACTTC.

This clonotype was observed a handful of times. The genes are TRBV2 and TRBJ1-5, with a weak D call TRBD1 (5 bases). The ends were cut back, 11 bases at V and 1 base at J, with 9 bases in the middle. The length of the CDR3 is 12 residues. Per germline, CDR1 SNHLY and CDR2 FYNNEI. The CDR3 DNA follows: TGTGCCGGGGGGGGGAGCAATCAGCCCCAGCATTTT. This gives the protein CAGGGSNQPQHF. The variable domain in full, completed from reference TRBV2 and TRBJ1-5, reads EPEVTQTPSHQVTQMGQEVILRCVPISNHLYFYWYRQILGQKVEFLVSFYNNEISEKSEIFDDQFSVERPDGSNFTLKIRSTKLEDSAMYFCAGGGSNQPQHFGDGTRLSIL.

Turning to this clonotype: A much larger clone is a single base away; this may be a read error. The chain is built from TRBV30 and TRBJ1-4; D unresolved. The CDR3 spans 15 residues. V lost 0 bases and J 2 bases, leaving 10 bases between the germline ends. Germline V CDR1 and CDR2: GTSNPN, SVGIG (reference sequence). CDR3 sequence: CAWSVISGTNEKLFF. Here the CDR3 DNA reads TGTGCCTGGAGTGTAATCAGTGGGACTAATGAAAAACTGTTTTTT. Full variable domain (missing parts from reference TRBV30 and TRBJ1-4): SQTIHQWPATLVQPVGSPLSLECTVEGTSNPNLYWYRQAAGRGLQLLFYSVGIGQISSEVPQNLSASRPQDRQFILSSKKLLLSDSGFYLCAWSVISGTNEKLFFGSGTQLSVL.

This clonotype has ten or more counts. This chain connects TRBV24-1 to TRBJ1-2; TRBD1 is a possible D gene (6 bases). The V gene lost 4 bases and the J gene lost 5 bases, with 19 bases spanning the gap. CDR1 is KGHDR, CDR2 SFDVKD, per germline. The CDR3 consists of 16 residues. DNA for the CDR3: TGTGCCACCAGTGACTCCTGGACGACAGGATCGTATGGCTACACCTTC. Its protein is CATSDSWTTGSYGYTF.